This TCR beta chain is drawn from a study of early T cells in non-severe SARS-CoV-2 infection. J gave up 1 base and V 7 bases, and 4 bases lay outside the gene matches. The CDR3 extends over 13 amino acids. Germline CDR1 reads SGDLS; CDR2 reads YYNGEE. TCRdb analysed the 5' RACE reads with MiXCR anew, one entry per CDR3 protein. The sample holds fewer than 85,000 distinct CDR3 sequences, roughly a sixth seen once. Source material: whole blood. The V gene is TRBV9, the J gene TRBJ2-5, with TRBD2 identical over 7 bases. The TCR originated in an adult who was a healthcare worker with PCR-confirmed SARS-CoV-2 infection or an uninfected control (not recorded which). For the CDR3, the DNA is TGTGCCAGCGGGAGCGGGGCCCAAGAGACCCAGTACTTC. It codes for CASGSGAQETQYF.